This is a list of T cell receptor beta chains from one sample in a study of cytomegalovirus exposure and HLA in healthy donors. The data were produced by immunoSEQ multiplex PCR, yet TCRdb's version contains in-frame clones alone and is incomplete. The repertoire holds about 130,000 clones, with roughly four fifths as singletons. The sequenced sample was PBMCs. The receptor source for this set is a man under 40 in good health and CMV-seropositive. Each CDR3 is given with its conserved first and last residue. The order of the fields is J gene, clone size, D gene, V gene, CDR3 protein, CDR3 DNA. The D gene is left open where the match is weak. Some rows mark clone size as missing; the rest say once, few, many or name a class of expanded clone.

J: TRBJ2-5; size: few; D: TRBD2; V: TRBV5-1; CDR3: CASSETSGVRETQYF; DNA: TGCGCCAGCAGCGAGACTAGCGGGGTACGAGAGACCCAGTACTTC
J: TRBJ2-7; size: few; D: .; V: TRBV7-9; CDR3: CASSSTGIEQYF; DNA: TGTGCCAGCAGCTCCACAGGGATAGAGCAGTACTTC
J: TRBJ2-1; size: .; D: .; V: TRBV19; CDR3: CASSTQGGHTYNEQFF; DNA: TGTGCCAGTAGTACTCAAGGGGGACATACGTACAATGAGCAGTTCTTC
J: TRBJ2-7; size: few; D: TRBD2; V: TRBV5-6; CDR3: CASSFPGLAPF; DNA: TGTGCCAGCAGCTTCCCGGGACTAGCGCCCTTC
J: TRBJ2-7; size: few; D: .; V: TRBV5-1; CDR3: CASSLRTDGYEQYF; DNA: TGCGCCAGCAGCTTGCGGACAGATGGCTACGAGCAGTACTTC
J: TRBJ2-1; size: once; D: .; V: TRBV6-6; CDR3: CASSLQFRRDEQFF; DNA: TGTGCCAGCAGTCTACAGTTCCGGAGGGATGAGCAGTTCTTC
J: TRBJ1-2; size: once; D: .; V: TRBV5-4; CDR3: CASSHTGTTQYGYTF; DNA: TGCGCCAGCAGCCATACCGGGACAACCCAGTATGGCTACACCTTC
J: TRBJ2-1; size: .; D: TRBD2; V: TRBV2; CDR3: CASSLLAGGGDEQFF; DNA: TGTGCCAGCAGTCTACTAGCGGGAGGCGGAGATGAGCAGTTCTTC
J: TRBJ2-5; size: .; D: TRBD2; V: TRBV5-4; CDR3: CASSLASGGYETQYF; DNA: TGTGCCAGCAGCTTGGCTAGCGGGGGGTACGAGACCCAGTACTTC
J: TRBJ2-7; size: .; D: .; V: TRBV7-9; CDR3: CASSSDYPAYEQYF; DNA: TGTGCCAGCAGCTCCGACTATCCCGCCTACGAGCAGTACTTC
J: TRBJ1-3; size: .; D: .; V: TRBV2; CDR3: CASLRSGNTIYF; DNA: TGTGCCAGTCTTCGCTCTGGAAACACCATATATTTT
J: TRBJ1-5; size: .; D: TRBD1; V: TRBV7-2; CDR3: CASSLGDSGNQPQHF; DNA: TGTGCCAGCAGCTTGGGGGACAGTGGCAATCAGCCCCAGCATTTT
J: TRBJ2-7; size: once; D: TRBD1; V: TRBV9; CDR3: CASSATVGDRTYEQYF; DNA: TGTGCCAGCAGCGCGACGGTCGGGGACAGGACTTACGAGCAGTACTTC
J: TRBJ1-6; size: .; D: .; V: TRBV10-3; CDR3: CAISESVLSPNLNSPLHF; DNA: TGTGCCATCAGTGAGTCGGTTCTCAGTCCCAATCTTAATTCACCCCTCCACTTT
J: TRBJ1-1; size: .; D: .; V: TRBV7-2; CDR3: CASSPLLYSEAFF; DNA: TGTGCCAGCAGCCCGCTACTATACTCTGAAGCTTTCTTT
J: TRBJ1-2; size: .; D: TRBD1; V: TRBV7-2; CDR3: CASSSNRQGSLGGYTF; DNA: TGTGCCAGCAGCTCAAACCGACAGGGGTCTCTCGGTGGCTACACCTTC
J: TRBJ2-7; size: .; D: TRBD2; V: TRBV5-1; CDR3: CASSLGVGLAGSNYEQYF; DNA: TGCGCCAGCAGCTTGGGAGTGGGACTAGCGGGGTCTAACTACGAGCAGTACTTC
J: TRBJ2-2; size: .; D: .; V: TRBV18; CDR3: CASSPDPRETGELFF; DNA: TGTGCCAGCTCACCAGACCCCCGGGAAACCGGGGAGCTGTTTTTT
J: TRBJ2-7; size: .; D: .; V: TRBV15; CDR3: CATSRDRLADQQYF; DNA: TGTGCCACCAGCAGAGATAGGTTAGCGGACCAGCAGTACTTC
J: TRBJ2-7; size: .; D: TRBD1; V: TRBV7-2; CDR3: CASSSIPPGQIYEQYF; DNA: TGTGCCAGCAGCTCAATCCCTCCGGGACAGATCTACGAGCAGTACTTC
J: TRBJ2-7; size: .; D: TRBD2; V: TRBV5-4; CDR3: CASSPTSGGTYEQYF; DNA: TGTGCCAGCAGTCCAACTAGCGGGGGAACCTACGAGCAGTACTTC
J: TRBJ1-2; size: once; D: .; V: TRBV27; CDR3: CASSLKTEHVSGYTF; DNA: TGTGCCAGCAGCCTTAAGACAGAGCATGTAAGTGGCTACACCTTC
J: TRBJ1-6; size: .; D: TRBD1; V: TRBV13; CDR3: CASSLRQGSSPLHF; DNA: TGTGCCAGCAGCCTCAGACAGGGGTCTTCACCCCTCCACTTT
J: TRBJ1-2; size: .; D: TRBD1; V: TRBV6-5; CDR3: CASRQGYGYTF; DNA: TGTGCCAGTAGACAGGGTTATGGCTACACCTTC
J: TRBJ1-3; size: .; D: .; V: TRBV5-6; CDR3: CASSPGVSSGNTIYF; DNA: TGTGCCAGCAGCCCCGGGGTGAGCTCTGGAAACACCATATATTTT
J: TRBJ1-1; size: .; D: .; V: TRBV5-6; CDR3: CASSRQLTEAFF; DNA: TGTGCCAGCAGCCGACAGCTCACTGAAGCTTTCTTT